This T cell receptor (beta chain) comes out of a study of tumor-infiltrating lymphocytes in primary liver carcinoma. Study-wide background: Every sample contained roughly 3.65 to 8 million productive TCRbeta reads, and these numbers were similar from one tissue type to another.

This CDR3 is built from 15 residues. Germline V CDR1 and CDR2: LGHNT, FRNRAP. The input was 450 to 550 ng total RNA; TCR beta cDNA was made from it with a constant-region primer. Each TCR beta library was derived from three nested multiplex PCR rounds that employed slightly modified ARM-PCR. With TRBV1-TRBV30 forward primers and a C-beta reverse primer, the first two PCR rounds were run for approximately 10 cycles each. TCRdb used MiXCR to reprocess the multiplex PCR reads, holding one entry per CDR3 protein. The table has 310,000 or so distinct CDR3 sequences, around three fifths seen once. The study's findings and limits: Tumor-blood pairs (like tumor-adjacent pairs) overlapped less than tumor region pairs did. Left bulk and unsorted, the samples did not allow CD4+ and CD8+ repertoires to be compared.

A remark on this clonotype: The antigen is undetermined. One end of the junction is discordant with germline, which a read error may explain.

RNA isolated from unsorted whole blood supplied the blood RNA, with germline DNA also extracted. The receptor comes from a woman between 25 and 40 years old with primary liver carcinoma and hepatitis B virus infection. This chain connects TRBV12-5 to TRBJ2-3, with D possibly TRBD2 on 6 matching bases. Material for sequencing was peripheral blood. CDR3 residues: CATGLDSGNTDTQYF. The CDR3 region has the DNA TGTGCTACTGGTCTGGATAGCGGAAACACAGATACGCAGTATTTT.